These T cell receptor beta chains were read from a single sample in a study of blood T cell repertoires in COVID-19. Measured with immunoSEQ multiplex PCR; TCRdb has only the in-frame clones, and not every one. The table has roughly 200,000 clones, about 70% seen once. Input material: peripheral blood. These receptors originate from a woman aged 45-65 years with active or convalescent COVID-19. Both conserved end residues are part of each CDR3. Fields, in order: CDR3 DNA, CDR3 protein, D gene, clone size, J gene, V gene, CDR3 length. D genes are given only for firm matches. Not every row has a clone size; where given, it reads once, few, many or a size class.

DNA: TGTGCCAGCAGCTCTCCTTCCGGGACAGGGCGGTCCACCGGGGAGCTGTTTTTT; CDR3: CASSSPSGTGRSTGELFF; D: TRBD1; size: few; J: TRBJ2-2; V: TRBV5-6; length: 18
DNA: TGCGCCAGCAGCCAAGTCGTAGCGGGGGCCGGAGAGCAGTTCTTC; CDR3: CASSQVVAGAGEQFF; D: TRBD2; size: -; J: TRBJ2-1; V: TRBV4-3; length: 15
DNA: TGTGCCAGTAGAATGCCGGGACAGGCTAATGAAAAACTGTTTTTT; CDR3: CASRMPGQANEKLFF; D: TRBD1; size: -; J: TRBJ1-4; V: TRBV19; length: 15
DNA: TGTGCCAGCAGTTACTCGTCGACAGGGAGGTATGGCTACACCTTC; CDR3: CASSYSSTGRYGYTF; D: TRBD1; size: -; J: TRBJ1-2; V: TRBV6-5; length: 15
DNA: TGTGCCAGCTCACCCCGGCCGGGGTCTGGAAACACCATATATTTT; CDR3: CASSPRPGSGNTIYF; D: -; size: -; J: TRBJ1-3; V: TRBV18; length: 15
DNA: TGTGCCAGCAGTTACGAGCGGCTAAGCTCCTACGAGCAGTACTTC; CDR3: CASSYERLSSYEQYF; D: -; size: -; J: TRBJ2-7; V: TRBV6-2/TRBV6-3; length: 15
DNA: TGCAGTGCTAGTCTCGTGTTCGGCGGGGAGCAGTACTTC; CDR3: CSASLVFGGEQYF; D: -; size: few; J: TRBJ2-7; V: TRBV20-1; length: 13
DNA: TGTGCCAGCCGAGGGACAAACCTCTACGAGCAGTACTTC; CDR3: CASRGTNLYEQYF; D: -; size: -; J: TRBJ2-7; V: TRBV6-5; length: 13
DNA: TGTGCCACCAGTGACGACAGGGTGCGCGCCGAGGAGCAGTTCTTC; CDR3: CATSDDRVRAEEQFF; D: TRBD1; size: -; J: TRBJ2-1; V: TRBV24-1; length: 15
DNA: TGTGCCAGCAGTCCAGGGGGCCCAGCAACTAATGAAAAACTGTTTTTT; CDR3: CASSPGGPATNEKLFF; D: TRBD1; size: once; J: TRBJ1-4; V: TRBV28; length: 16
DNA: TGTGCCACCAGTGATTTCCCCACAGGGTACCAAGAGACCCAGTACTTC; CDR3: CATSDFPTGYQETQYF; D: -; size: -; J: TRBJ2-5; V: TRBV24-1; length: 16
DNA: TGTGCCAGCAGCTTAATGTCGGACCAAGAGACCCAGTACTTC; CDR3: CASSLMSDQETQYF; D: -; size: -; J: TRBJ2-5; V: TRBV7-9; length: 14
DNA: TGTGCCAGCAGGTACGCCACTAGGCTCTTGGGCAATGAGCAGTTCTTC; CDR3: CASRYATRLLGNEQFF; D: -; size: -; J: TRBJ2-1; V: TRBV5-6; length: 16
DNA: TGTGCCAGCAGCACCAGGGTACCCGGGGAGCTGTTTTTT; CDR3: CASSTRVPGELFF; D: -; size: once; J: TRBJ2-2; V: TRBV9; length: 13
DNA: TGTGCCAGCAGTGATGACGGAGGAAACATTCAGTACTTC; CDR3: CASSDDGGNIQYF; D: -; size: -; J: TRBJ2-4; V: TRBV6-1; length: 13
DNA: TGTGCCAGCAGCTTAGGGTTCCGACAGGTGCGGAACGGGGCCCAGTACTTC; CDR3: CASSLGFRQVRNGAQYF; D: -; size: -; J: TRBJ2-5; V: TRBV7-2; length: 17
DNA: TGTGCCAGTAGTACCCGGACAGGGGGCGACTATGGCTACACCTTC; CDR3: CASSTRTGGDYGYTF; D: TRBD1; size: -; J: TRBJ1-2; V: TRBV19; length: 15
DNA: TGCAGCGGCCAGGGACAGGGGGTAAAGACCCAGTACTTC; CDR3: CSGQGQGVKTQYF; D: TRBD1; size: few; J: TRBJ2-5; V: TRBV29-1; length: 13
DNA: TGTGCCAGCAGCTATCAGGGAGGTCAGCCCCAGCATTTT; CDR3: CASSYQGGQPQHF; D: -; size: many; J: TRBJ1-5; V: TRBV7-8; length: 13
DNA: TGTGCCAGCAGCCAAGATCAGCTAGCCCTAGGCGGTGAGCAGTTCTTC; CDR3: CASSQDQLALGGEQFF; D: -; size: -; J: TRBJ2-1; V: TRBV4-2; length: 16
DNA: TGTGCCACCAGCAGAGTCCTGTCTACAGGAGGGTCACCCCTCCACTTT; CDR3: CATSRVLSTGGSPLHF; D: -; size: -; J: TRBJ1-6; V: TRBV15; length: 16
DNA: TGCGCCAGCAGCTTAGCAGGGAACTATGGCTACACCTTC; CDR3: CASSLAGNYGYTF; D: -; size: -; J: TRBJ1-2; V: TRBV5-1; length: 13
DNA: TGTGCCTGGAGTGTCGGGGATAGCAATCAGCCCCAGCATTTT; CDR3: CAWSVGDSNQPQHF; D: -; size: -; J: TRBJ1-5; V: TRBV30; length: 14
DNA: TGCGCCAGCAGCCAAGATAGGTGGGACAGGGAGGTTGGGGCCAACGTCCTGACTTTC; CDR3: CASSQDRWDREVGANVLTF; D: TRBD1; size: -; J: TRBJ2-6; V: TRBV4-3; length: 19
DNA: TGTGCCAGCAGTTGGGGACAGGGAGTCCATGGCTACACCTTC; CDR3: CASSWGQGVHGYTF; D: TRBD1; size: -; J: TRBJ1-2; V: TRBV6-6; length: 14
DNA: TGTGCCAGCAGCCGGACTAGCGGGAGAACCGATACGCAGTATTTT; CDR3: CASSRTSGRTDTQYF; D: TRBD2; size: -; J: TRBJ2-3; V: TRBV6-5; length: 15
DNA: TGTGCCAGCTCACCCCAGACAGGGACCAATGAGCAGTTCTTC; CDR3: CASSPQTGTNEQFF; D: TRBD1; size: once; J: TRBJ2-1; V: TRBV18; length: 14
DNA: TGTGCCAGCAGTTACTTACAGGGTTACGAGCAGTACTTC; CDR3: CASSYLQGYEQYF; D: -; size: -; J: TRBJ2-7; V: TRBV6-5; length: 13
DNA: TGTGCCAGCAGCCAAGGCTTGAGAGCGAACAATGAGCAGTTCTTC; CDR3: CASSQGLRANNEQFF; D: -; size: once; J: TRBJ2-1; V: TRBV3-1/TRBV3-2; length: 15
DNA: TGTGCCAGCAGACGCTCCGGGACTAGTTCCGGGGAGCTGTTTTTT; CDR3: CASRRSGTSSGELFF; D: TRBD2; size: -; J: TRBJ2-2; V: TRBV3-1/TRBV3-2; length: 15
DNA: TGTGCCAGCAGATTGCAGGGGACCCTTAACTATGGCTACACCTTC; CDR3: CASRLQGTLNYGYTF; D: -; size: -; J: TRBJ1-2; V: TRBV27; length: 15
DNA: TGTGCCAGCAGCCAAGATGGATTATGGCGTGGACAGGACAGTGGAAACACCATATATTTT; CDR3: CASSQDGLWRGQDSGNTIYF; D: TRBD1; size: -; J: TRBJ1-3; V: TRBV3-1/TRBV3-2; length: 20
DNA: TGTGCCAGCAGCTTAGCGAAAGGACTAGCAACGGGAGGGTACGAGCAGTACTTC; CDR3: CASSLAKGLATGGYEQYF; D: TRBD2; size: -; J: TRBJ2-7; V: TRBV7-6; length: 18
DNA: TGTGCCAGCAGTTATGGGCTGGTAAGCAATCAGCCCCAGCATTTT; CDR3: CASSYGLVSNQPQHF; D: -; size: -; J: TRBJ1-5; V: TRBV6-2/TRBV6-3; length: 15
DNA: TGCGCCAGCAGCTTGGGCGGGGGTAGCAATCAGCCCCAGCATTTT; CDR3: CASSLGGGSNQPQHF; D: -; size: -; J: TRBJ1-5; V: TRBV5-1; length: 15
DNA: TGTGCCAGCAACCCGAATAGCGGGGGGAACTACGAGCAGTACTTC; CDR3: CASNPNSGGNYEQYF; D: TRBD2; size: -; J: TRBJ2-7; V: TRBV6-2/TRBV6-3; length: 15
DNA: TGTGCCAGCAGCCCTAGTAGGAAGAACACTGAAGCTTTCTTT; CDR3: CASSPSRKNTEAFF; D: -; size: -; J: TRBJ1-1; V: TRBV7-8; length: 14
DNA: TGTGCCAGCAGTGAAGCCGGGGGTAAGGACACTGAAGCTTTCTTT; CDR3: CASSEAGGKDTEAFF; D: -; size: -; J: TRBJ1-1; V: TRBV6-1; length: 15
DNA: TGCGCCAGCAGCTTGGGCAGTGGTCAGGCGTTTGGTAATTCACCCCTCCACTTT; CDR3: CASSLGSGQAFGNSPLHF; D: -; size: -; J: TRBJ1-6; V: TRBV5-1; length: 18
DNA: TGTGCCAGCAGCTTAGGCGTCCTAGCCCCGACCTACGAGCAGTACTTC; CDR3: CASSLGVLAPTYEQYF; D: -; size: -; J: TRBJ2-7; V: TRBV11-2; length: 16
DNA: TGTGCCAGCAGTTACGGAGTAAACATTCAGTACTTC; CDR3: CASSYGVNIQYF; D: -; size: -; J: TRBJ2-4; V: TRBV6-2/TRBV6-3; length: 12
DNA: TGCGCCAGCAGCCCCGGACTAGGAGAGACCCAGTACTTC; CDR3: CASSPGLGETQYF; D: TRBD2; size: -; J: TRBJ2-5; V: TRBV5-1; length: 13
DNA: TGTGCCAGCAGTTCCCCCGGGACAGGGCAAGAAAAACTGTTTTTT; CDR3: CASSSPGTGQEKLFF; D: TRBD1; size: -; J: TRBJ1-4; V: TRBV6-5; length: 15